Each of the 8 T cell receptor beta chains below was sequenced from the same sample in a study of T cell responses to AZD1222 COVID-19 vaccine. The data were produced by immunoSEQ multiplex PCR, yet TCRdb's version contains in-frame clones alone and is incomplete. The sample lists approximately 150,000 clones, 91% occurring once. The material was peripheral blood, obtained on day 0 of AZD1222 vaccination. Receptors were obtained from an adult in good health.

The chain combines TRBV12-5 with TRBJ1-6, with TRBD1 matching 7 bases. Trimming removed 5 bases from V and 6 bases from J; junction bases left unmatched: 10. CDR1 is LGHNT and CDR2 is FRNRAP in the germline V gene. This CDR3 has 16 amino acids. The CDR3 DNA follows: TGTGCTAGTGGTGCCCTCGGGGACAGACTTAATTCACCCCTCCACTTT. Protein sequence: CASGALGDRLNSPLHF.

This chain joins TRBV11-3 and TRBJ2-2; 9 bases agree with TRBD2. CDR3 length: 16 residues. In germline, CDR1 is SGHNT, CDR2 YENEEA. V trimming: 1 base; J trimming: 5 bases; junction bases outside the gene matches: 5. The CDR3 loop reads CASSLVLAGVTGELFF. The CDR3 nucleotides are TGTGCCAGCAGCTTAGTTTTAGCGGGAGTTACCGGGGAGCTGTTTTTT.

The chain uses TRBV25-1 and TRBJ1-1; D is undetermined. This CDR3 has 16 amino acids. V was trimmed by 1 base and J by 1 base, leaving 13 bases between them. CDR1 and CDR2 (germline): MGHDK, SYGVNS. Here the CDR3 reads CASSEFRQAANTEAFF. In nucleotides, the CDR3 is TGTGCCAGCAGTGAATTTCGGCAGGCCGCGAACACTGAAGCTTTCTTT.

The chain joins TRBV10-3 to TRBJ2-1; perhaps TRBD2 as D (5 bases). This CDR3 spans 15 amino acids. Trimming took off 11 bases at V and 0 bases at J, with 17 bases between the two ends. Germline V gene lookup returns CDR1 ENHRY and CDR2 SYGVKD. The CDR3 loop is CALGDGTSSYNEQFF. For the CDR3, the DNA is TGTGCCCTAGGAGACGGAACTAGCTCCTACAATGAGCAGTTCTTC.

The chain recombines TRBV6-6 with TRBJ1-1; the D gene is possibly TRBD1 (6 bases). The CDR3 spans 15 residues. V gave up 2 bases and J gave up 2 bases, with 12 bases separating them. CDR1 is MNHNY, CDR2 SVGAGI, per germline (reference sequence). CDR3 bases: TGTGCCAGCAGTTACGGGGGGGCGAGCAACACTGAAGCTTTCTTT. This gives the protein CASSYGGASNTEAFF.

The rearrangement joins TRBV13 to TRBJ2-1; the D is unclear. The CDR3 has 17 amino acids. Germline CDR1 reads PRHDT; CDR2 reads FYEKMQ (reference sequence). Between the trimmed V and J ends, which lost 5 bases and 2 bases, there was a span of 19 bases. The CDR3 loop is CASSHSPSTPAYNEQFF. As DNA, the CDR3 is TGTGCCAGCAGCCACAGCCCCTCGACCCCCGCCTACAATGAGCAGTTCTTC.

The V gene is TRBV7-2, the J gene TRBJ1-1, with 7 positions matching TRBD1. Germline assignment: CDR1 SGHTA and CDR2 FQGNSA. V shed 1 base and J 8 bases; nucleotides not matched to a gene: 7. The CDR3 spans 14 residues. CDR3 amino acids: CASSLVGQAPEAFF. In DNA, the CDR3 is TGTGCCAGCAGCTTAGTTGGACAGGCTCCGGAAGCTTTCTTT.

V usage is TRBV30 and J usage is TRBJ1-3; TRBD1 agrees at 12 bases. Germline lookup yields CDR1 GTSNPN and CDR2 SVGIG (reference sequence). The ends lost 5 bases at V and 8 bases at J; junction bases unmatched: 7. The CDR3 loop spans 14 amino acids. The DNA for the CDR3 is TGTGCCTGGGCTGACGGGGACAGGGGGCACACCATATATTTT. Protein product: CAWADGDRGHTIYF.